Given below is one TCR beta chain in context. The record originates from a study of control samples from healthy donors and cancer patients. The CDR3 extends over 14 amino acids. Germline V gives CDR1 GTSNPN, CDR2 SVGIG (reference sequence). After removal of 3 bases from V and 0 bases from J, the junction contained 5 bases not matched to a gene. Sequencing was performed with immunoSEQ multiplex PCR; in TCRdb, only in-frame clones are kept and a portion is missing. The sample yields about 75,000 clones, approximately 94% seen once. This TCR was sampled from a middle-aged woman in good health. The chain combines TRBV30 with TRBJ2-7; 7 bases match TRBD1. The sequenced sample consisted of blood. The CDR3 coding sequence is TGTGCCTGGAGAGGGGGACAGACCTCCTACGAGCAGTACTTC. This sequence encodes CAWRGGQTSYEQYF.